Below, one T cell receptor beta chain is given with its context. It was with a sample-barcoded 5' primer and a J-beta primer mix that a second PCR of roughly 7 to 12 cycles was run. TCRdb ran MiXCR on the 5' RACE reads and lists one entry per CDR3 protein. The table includes about 1,800,000 distinct CDR3 sequences, 28% detected once. This sample was included in a study of blood T cells in healthy people across ages. CDR1 is LGHNA and CDR2 is YSLEER in the germline V gene. The CDR3 has 17 amino acids. V lost 1 base and J lost 4; bases outside the gene matches: 7. The sequencing sample was made of blood. The source is a woman aged 30 to 39 in good health. This chain joins TRBV4-3 and TRBJ2-1; 10 positions agree with TRBD2. The chain's CDR3 is CASSQGYSGRSYNEQFF. CDR3 sequence (DNA): TGCGCCAGCAGCCAAGGATATAGCGGGAGGTCATACAATGAGCAGTTCTTC.